This entry describes one T cell receptor beta chain. This clonotype was seen a few times. The antigen it binds to is not known. Per-base quality was not reported, and no clone a single base away is much larger than it. This record belongs to a study of identical twins listed by TCRdb under 2016. With respect to the entire study: TCR alpha and beta repertoires from monozygotic twins, unrelated adults of various ages and cord blood were deep-sequenced to test whether fetal clonotypes persist. To rule out contamination, the twin experiments were replicated at different times with different library preparation protocols. The study at large found these results: Invariant T cells such as MAIT and iNKT could partly confound zero-insertion analyses, although diverse VJ usage argued against such confounding for most clonotypes. Abundant cord blood beta clonotypes had fewer insertions, young adult naive repertoires showed a similar but weaker trend, and memory repertoires showed no such trend. Because the same donors could not be followed over many years, conclusions were based on cross-sectional statistical analysis. In monozygotic twins, recombination models systematically underestimated out-of-frame TCR alpha sharing, but the models matched the sharing seen between unrelated individuals. A weaker excess of twin sharing was found in beta out-of-frame sequences because the signal-to-noise ratio was lowered by fewer shared sequences. Compared with coincidental sharing between unrelated individuals, out-of-frame TCR alpha sequences shared between twins had an excess of sequences with low generation probability.

V is reduced by 7 bases and J by 1 base, leaving a spacing of 11 bases between them. The germline V gene sets CDR1 to MNHEY and CDR2 to SVGEGT. The CDR3 covers 14 residues, taking in both the cysteine and the phenylalanine. Only CDR3 DNA is held: 42 bases, read in frame from base 1. Every donor was a healthy Caucasian. The twin cohort consisted of three pairs of female monozygotic twins, all aged roughly 18 to 29 years. Positive isolation kits from Invitrogen were used to isolate CD4+ and CD8+ T cell populations. Receptor libraries were prepared by 5' RACE. The listed sequencing device is Illumina HiSeq 2000. A universal primer binding site was introduced by template switching, and a unique molecular identifier was present in the final cDNA, enabling accurate counting of TCR cDNA molecules. Specific primers in the conserved constant-segment region were used to synthesize first-strand cDNA for TCR alpha and beta chains. To control for contamination, every cDNA library carried two barcodes: a SMART-Mk sample barcode plus Illumina barcodes. TruSeq adapter sequences and Illumina sample barcodes were added in two successive PCR steps. Sequencing of the TCR alpha and beta cDNA libraries was done on the Illumina HiSeq platform using custom primers. The study's processing was this. MiGEC processed the raw reads to extract unique molecular identifiers, while MiXCR was used to determine the CDR3 positions. For each individual, recombination models were inferred using an EM algorithm with the repgenHMM and IGoR tools. Shared clonotype analysis was performed with the tcR package in R, normalizing sharing by the product of cloneset sizes. Out-of-frame nonproductive sequences were analyzed to study raw recombination free of thymic and clonal selection effects. The public reads were quality trimmed at Q25 with fastp and then assembled into clones with MiXCR by TCRdb, keeping productive beta chains. Here each entry gathers all rows of one CDR3 protein and keeps the most common genes and DNA. The V and J calls shown here were made by TCRdb, not taken from the authors' results. The sample data list just over 450,000 distinct CDR3 sequences, and 12% to 15% of these were observed just once. Around 0.48% of the sample goes to the ten largest clones.

Another study also made use of these data, one on yellow fever vaccine responses in identical twins. The second study also describes: According to the authors, the vaccine-induced T cell response in identical twins seemed to be partly convergent and partly specific to each individual. The study precisely tracked vaccine-responding T cell clones in identical twins.

The clonotype comes from a woman younger than 30 in good health. Material: CD4+ T cells sorted from blood. The sequence joins TRBV6-2 or TRBV6-3 to TRBJ2-1, and perhaps TRBD2 as D gene, on 7 matching bases. The nucleotide sequence reads as follows: TGTGCCAGCACCGGGGGGCCGTCCTACAATGAGCAGTTCTTC. It specifies CASTGGPSYNEQFF.